The 8 T cell receptor beta chains listed next were all sequenced from one sample in a study of T cell responses to AZD1222 COVID-19 vaccine. Measured with immunoSEQ multiplex PCR; TCRdb has only the in-frame clones, and not every one. The data contain approximately 100,000 clones, about nine tenths of them singletons. Sequenced material: peripheral blood, taken on day 0 of AZD1222 vaccination. These receptors came from an adult in good health.

With regard to this clone: Different DNA sequences within this sample yield the same CDR3. V is TRBV29-1 and J is TRBJ2-3; D is ambiguous. The CDR3 is made up of 13 amino acids. Germline lookup yields CDR1 SQVTM and CDR2 ANQGSEA. The V gene lost 4 bases and the J gene lost 0 bases, with 8 bases spanning the gap. The CDR3 DNA reads TGCAGCGTTGCAGGCGTTAGCACAGATACGCAGTATTTT. This translates into CSVAGVSTDTQYF.

The chain employs TRBV4-3 and TRBJ2-1; the match to TRBD2 covers 8 bases. Germline CDR1 LGHNA, CDR2 YSLEER. The ends lost 2 bases at V and 6 bases at J; junction bases unmatched: 6. The CDR3 sequence is 15 residues long. The CDR3 spells CASSQLRGGLNEQFF. In DNA form, the CDR3 reads TGCGCCAGCAGCCAATTACGGGGGGGCCTCAATGAGCAGTTCTTC.

The chain recombines TRBV2 with TRBJ2-5; D unclear. V dropped 4 bases and J dropped 5 bases, with 8 bases sitting between them. In germline, CDR1 is SNHLY, CDR2 FYNNEI. There are 12 residues in the CDR3. The CDR3 DNA follows: TGTGCCAGCAGTGCCCCAACTGAGACCCAGTACTTC. It translates to CASSAPTETQYF.

The rearrangement uses TRBV18 and TRBJ2-1; perhaps TRBD1 as D (5 bases). The CDR3 has 13 amino acids. Germline assignment: CDR1 KGHSH and CDR2 LQKENI. V was shortened by 4 bases and J by 7 bases, with 11 bases between the two germline ends. The DNA for the CDR3 is TGTGCCAGCTCACAGGGCGCAGGGAATGAGCAGTTCTTC. Its translation: CASSQGAGNEQFF.

The rearrangement joins TRBV7-9 to TRBJ2-5; D might be TRBD1 (6 bases). V was cut by 4 bases and J by 5 bases, with 14 bases left in between. Germline CDR1 is SEHNR and CDR2 is FQNEAQ (reference sequence). The CDR3 runs 14 residues. The CDR3, as DNA: TGTGCCAGCAGCTCAGGGGAAGTACTGGAGACCCAGTACTTC. The encoded protein is CASSSGEVLETQYF.

The chain uses TRBV5-8 and TRBJ1-2; D perhaps matches TRBD1 (6 bases). Germline loops: CDR1 SGHTS, CDR2 YDEGEE. The V end was cut by 5 bases, the J end by 6 bases, with 17 bases between. This CDR3 contains 14 residues. CDR3 nucleotide sequence: TGTGCCAGCAGTATCGACAGGACTCCTCATGGCTACACCTTC. Translated, it gives CASSIDRTPHGYTF.

About this clone itself: Sequence at one end of the junction differs from germline and may be a read error. V is TRBV7-7 and J is TRBJ2-1; weak D call: TRBD1 (6 bases). There are 14 residues in the CDR3. The V gene's germline CDR1 is SSHAT and CDR2 FNYEAQ (reference sequence). Here the CDR3 DNA reads TGTGCTAGCAGCTTCATGGACAGAGACAATGAGCAGTTCTTC. Encoded protein: CASSFMDRDNEQFF.

The chain carries TRBV6-2 or TRBV6-3 and TRBJ1-2; 8 bases line up with TRBD1. This CDR3 has 17 residues. Germline CDR1 is MNHEY and CDR2 is SVGEGT. Germline trimming cut 0 bases from V and 1 base from J; bases unmatched to any gene: 7. The DNA of the CDR3 is TGTGCCAGCAGTTACTCGGACAGGGTCCTTATTAACTATGGCTACACCTTC. It yields the protein CASSYSDRVLINYGYTF.